The 14 T cell receptor beta chains reported below all come from one sample, sequenced in a study of shared clonotypes between healthy human individuals. Terminally differentiated effector memory CD45RA+ cells were excluded by CCR7 positive selection of CD45RO-negative cells. Measured with immunoSEQ multiplex PCR; TCRdb has only the in-frame clones, and not every one. The table shows around 2,000,000 clones, with under 95% occurring only once. Sequencing input: naive CD8+ T cells from PBMCs. The receptors come from a young man in good health. Some clones in this sample may be carry-over from other donors' samples.

The genes are TRBV6-1 and TRBJ2-7, with 8 bases that match TRBD1. The V and J ends lost 2 bases and 3 bases, in that order; junction bases with no gene match: 3. Per germline, CDR1 MNHNS and CDR2 SASEGT. The CDR3 has 14 residues. CDR3 sequence (DNA): TGTGCCAGCAGTGAAAACAGGGGGGTCTACGAGCAGTACTTC. It codes for CASSENRGVYEQYF.

The V and J genes are TRBV19 and TRBJ2-2; TRBD2 matches 8 bases. Germline trimming cut 2 bases from V and 3 bases from J; bases unmatched to any gene: 2. Germline lookup yields CDR1 LNHDA and CDR2 SQIVND (reference sequence). This CDR3 region has 15 residues. The CDR3 nucleotides are TGTGCCAGTAGTATAAGCGGGAGTTACACCGGGGAGCTGTTTTTT. As protein: CASSISGSYTGELFF.

The rearrangement links TRBV25-1 to TRBJ2-7, with no clear D. Trimming shortened V by 1 base and J by 0 bases, and 13 bases separated the two germline ends. The germline CDR1 and CDR2 sequences are MGHDK and SYGVNS. There are 16 residues in the CDR3. CDR3 in amino acids: CASSESEGHLSYEQYF. The CDR3 nucleotides are TGTGCCAGCAGTGAATCGGAAGGGCACCTCTCCTACGAGCAGTACTTC.

This clone was picked up one time. The chain carries TRBV10-1 and TRBJ2-1; D gene uncertain. Germline V gene data show CDR1 as WNHNN and CDR2 as SYGVQD (reference sequence). V was trimmed by 3 bases and J by 10 bases, leaving 7 bases between them. CDR3 length: 11 amino acids. As DNA, the CDR3 is TGCGCCAGCAGTGATAGTGGCGAGCAGTTCTTC. Its protein is CASSDSGEQFF.

For this clone: Other DNA sequences in the sample encode the same CDR3. The chain joins TRBV27 to TRBJ2-7; D is uncertain. The CDR3 is 13 amino acids. Germline assignment: CDR1 MNHEY and CDR2 SMNVEV (reference sequence). Trimming removed 3 bases from V and 0 bases from J, with 6 bases in between. The CDR3 here is CASSLTFSYEQYF. The CDR3 coding sequence is TGTGCCAGCAGTTTGACATTCTCCTACGAGCAGTACTTC.

The rearrangement uses TRBV9 and TRBJ2-7; D call uncertain. The CDR3 sequence is 16 residues long. Germline lookup yields CDR1 SGDLS and CDR2 YYNGEE. V was clipped by 0 bases and J by 0 bases, with 13 bases between them. CDR3 DNA: TGTGCCAGCAGCGTAGCTCCAGAGAGGAGCTCCTACGAGCAGTACTTC. It encodes CASSVAPERSSYEQYF.

The chain joins TRBV29-1 to TRBJ2-3; unclear D gene. CDR3 size: 16 residues. V gave up 1 base and J gave up 0 bases, with 14 bases separating them. The germline CDR1 and CDR2 sequences are SQVTM and ANQGSEA. In nucleotides, the CDR3 is TGCAGCGTTGAAGGAGTCAGTCTCCCTAGCACAGATACGCAGTATTTT. Translation gives CSVEGVSLPSTDTQYF.

The chain uses TRBV19 and TRBJ1-4, with D uncertain. Trimming removed 1 base at V and 8 bases at J, with 11 bases between. Looked up from germline, CDR1 is LNHDA and CDR2 is SQIVND (reference sequence). The CDR3 is 14 residues long. The CDR3, as DNA: TGTGCCAGTAGTATAGGAAAAAAAGGCGAAAAACTGTTTTTT. Its protein product is CASSIGKKGEKLFF.

The V and J genes are TRBV27 and TRBJ1-6, with D maybe TRBD1 (5 bases). CDR3 length: 14 residues. The ends were cut back, 3 bases at V and 7 bases at J, with 10 bases in the middle. Germline CDR1 is MNHEY and CDR2 is SMNVEV (reference sequence). The CDR3 coding sequence is TGTGCCAGCAGTTTTGGGACTGGGAATTCACCCCTCCACTTT. It translates to CASSFGTGNSPLHF.

The genes are TRBV7-9 and TRBJ2-3; no firm D call. There are 14 residues in the CDR3. Germline V CDR1 and CDR2: SEHNR, FQNEAQ (reference sequence). V was cut by 4 bases and J by 2 bases, with 10 bases left in between. CDR3 region: CASSSSLVTDTQYF. In DNA, the CDR3 is TGTGCCAGCAGCTCATCCCTGGTCACAGATACGCAGTATTTT.

The rearrangement uses TRBV9 and TRBJ1-2, with TRBD1 matching over 7 bases. The trim removed 4 bases at V and 3 bases at J, leaving 12 bases unmatched. Germline assignment: CDR1 SGDLS and CDR2 YYNGEE. This CDR3 contains 16 residues. CDR3 sequence: CASSTSREGADYGYTF. Written as DNA, the CDR3 is TGTGCCAGCAGCACTAGTAGGGAGGGGGCGGACTATGGCTACACCTTC.

The rearrangement uses TRBV9 and TRBJ2-1; TRBD2 matches at 11 bases. CDR1 and CDR2 (germline): SGDLS, YYNGEE. V trimming: 0 bases; J trimming: 7 bases; junction bases outside the gene matches: 6. CDR3 length equals 16 residues. The CDR3 protein is CASSVAASGRYNEQFF. The DNA for the CDR3 is TGTGCCAGCAGCGTAGCAGCTAGCGGGAGGTATAATGAGCAGTTCTTC.

The chain combines TRBV27 with TRBJ2-7; 7 bases are shared with TRBD2. The CDR3 consists of 15 residues. Unmatched junction bases numbered 15, after V lost 6 bases and J lost 7 bases. Germline V lookup: CDR1 MNHEY, CDR2 SMNVEV (reference sequence). CDR3 coding DNA: TGTGCCAGCAGCCTTGAGGGGAGGGGCCCGGGGGAGCAGTACTTC. This sequence encodes CASSLEGRGPGEQYF.

This clone was seen once. The sample carries other DNA sequences with the same CDR3. The CDR3 DNA is TGTGCCACCAGCAGAGGCACAGGGCCCTACGAGCAGTACTTC. As protein: CATSRGTGPYEQYF. The chain combines TRBV15 with TRBJ2-7; weak D call: TRBD1 (6 bases). Trimming stripped 1 base from V and 2 bases from J, with 9 bases between. The germline V gene has CDR1 LNHNV and CDR2 YYDKDF (reference sequence). The CDR3 spans 14 residues.